Below, 31 T cell receptor beta chains from the same sample are listed, as sequenced in a study of technical replicates of blood from a few donors. Assay: immunoSEQ multiplex PCR; the TCRdb copy retains only in-frame clones and omits some. This sample carries about 44,000 clones, 96% of them seen once, and the ten largest clones take 0.35% to 0.45%. The sample was T cells isolated from PBMCs. The receptors were sampled from a human donor in good health.

The chain combines TRBV4-2 with TRBJ1-2, with TRBD1 as a possible D gene (5 bases). The CDR3 spans 16 residues. V lost 3 bases and J lost 4, with 18 bases in between. Germline CDR1 reads LGHNA; CDR2 reads YNFKEQ. The CDR3 nucleotides are TGTGCCAGCAGCCACAACACAAATACAGGAACCTATGGCTACACCTTC. Residues: CASSHNTNTGTYGYTF.

CDR3 sequence: CASSSDLTGTSGGSWYNEQFF. The DNA for the CDR3 is TGTGCCAGCAGTTCAGACCTCACCGGGACTAGCGGGGGGTCGTGGTACAATGAGCAGTTCTTC. This rearrangement joins TRBV27 to TRBJ2-1, with 15 bases identical to TRBD2. CDR1 and CDR2 (germline): MNHEY, SMNVEV (reference sequence). The CDR3 runs to 21 residues. V lost 4 bases and J lost 4; bases outside the gene matches: 17.

The V gene is TRBV6-1, the J gene TRBJ2-5; 9 nucleotides agree with TRBD2. From germline, CDR1 is MNHNS and CDR2 SASEGT. J was trimmed by 5 bases and V by 4 bases; bases with no gene match: 5. The CDR3 runs 14 residues. This CDR3 reads CASSVSGSGETQYF. CDR3 DNA sequence: TGTGCCAGCAGTGTTAGCGGGAGCGGGGAGACCCAGTACTTC.

This chain uses TRBV7-9 with TRBJ2-2, with 7 bases fitting TRBD1. The CDR3 sequence is 18 residues long. CDR1 and CDR2 (germline): SEHNR, FQNEAQ (reference sequence). The junction had 8 bases not matched to a gene; V was cut back by 0 bases and J by 1 base. This CDR3 reads CASSLARGGRMNTGELFF. CDR3 nucleotide sequence: TGTGCCAGCAGCTTAGCAAGAGGGGGCCGCATGAACACCGGGGAGCTGTTTTTT.

This chain uses TRBV30 with TRBJ1-1; 11 nucleotides match TRBD1. This CDR3 is 14 amino acids long. Germline V gives CDR1 GTSNPN, CDR2 SVGIG (reference sequence). V shed 0 bases, J shed 7 bases, and the junction held 4 bases outside the gene matches. CDR3 bases: TGTGCCTGGAGTGTGGGGGGGACAGGGGGTGAAGCTTTCTTT. It specifies CAWSVGGTGGEAFF.

This rearrangement joins TRBV2 to TRBJ2-7; the D gene is possibly TRBD1 (6 bases). CDR1 is SNHLY and CDR2 is FYNNEI in the germline V gene. The V end lost 8 bases, the J end lost 3 bases, and 11 bases lay between the germline ends. The CDR3 spans 12 residues. CDR3 in DNA: TGTGCCAGCCTTCGGGACATCTACGAGCAGTACTTC. Protein sequence: CASLRDIYEQYF. Complete variable domain (other parts from reference TRBV2 and TRBJ2-7): EPEVTQTPSHQVTQMGQEVILRCVPISNHLYFYWYRQILGQKVEFLVSFYNNEISEKSEIFDDQFSVERPDGSNFTLKIRSTKLEDSAMYFCASLRDIYEQYFGPGTRLTVT.

The rearrangement links TRBV7-3 to TRBJ2-2; D gene ambiguous. The CDR3 sequence is 14 residues long. CDR1 and CDR2 (germline): SGHTA, FQGTGA. V lost 5 bases, J lost 5 bases, and 12 bases lay in between. The CDR3 DNA is TGTGCCAGCAGCCCTGGTTTAGCAACCGGGGAGCTGTTTTTT. As protein: CASSPGLATGELFF.

The chain is built from TRBV7-3 and TRBJ2-5; the D gene is possibly TRBD1 (6 bases). The V gene lost 2 bases and the J gene lost 2 bases, with 9 bases spanning the gap. CDR1 is SGHTA, CDR2 FQGTGA, per germline. CDR3 length equals 14 residues. CDR3 protein: CASSLSRGQETQYF. In DNA, the CDR3 is TGTGCCAGCAGCTTATCAAGGGGGCAAGAGACCCAGTACTTC.

The chain couples TRBV7-9 to TRBJ2-2, with 8 nucleotides matching TRBD2. CDR1 SEHNR and CDR2 FQNEAQ come from the germline V gene (reference sequence). With 2 bases clipped from V and 7 bases from J, the junction kept 6 bases outside the gene matches. This CDR3 has 15 amino acids. This chain's CDR3 is CASSLLAGGHGELFF. In DNA, the CDR3 is TGTGCCAGCAGCTTACTTGCGGGAGGTCACGGGGAGCTGTTTTTT.

The rearrangement links TRBV19 to TRBJ1-5, with TRBD1 identical over 11 bases. V lost 5 bases, J lost 1 base, and 4 bases stayed unmatched. The CDR3 loop spans 16 amino acids. The germline gives CDR1 LNHDA, CDR2 SQIVND (reference sequence). This CDR3 reads CASSSGTGGSNQPQHF. The CDR3 DNA reads TGTGCCAGTAGTTCAGGGACAGGGGGGAGCAATCAGCCCCAGCATTTT.

The chain couples TRBV27 to TRBJ2-1; D is ambiguous. V lost 4 bases to trimming and J lost 6 bases, with 4 bases between them. The germline V gene has CDR1 MNHEY and CDR2 SMNVEV (reference sequence). There are 11 residues in the CDR3. CDR3 in DNA: TGTGCCAGCAGTTCTAGCAATGAGCAGTTCTTC. Protein sequence: CASSSSNEQFF.

The J gene is TRBJ2-7, the V gene TRBV4-1, with D unresolved. Between the trimmed V and J ends, which lost 1 base and 2 bases, there was a span of 9 bases. Germline assignment: CDR1 MGHRA and CDR2 YSYEKL. The CDR3 has 14 amino acids. The CDR3 region has the DNA TGCGCCAGCAGCCAAGGTGGGCCACCCTACGAGCAGTACTTC. It translates to CASSQGGPPYEQYF.

The chain joins TRBV19 to TRBJ2-1; TRBD2 matches at 11 bases. The CDR3 totals 16 residues. V gave up 3 bases and J gave up 6 bases; unmatched junction bases: 7. Germline loops: CDR1 LNHDA, CDR2 SQIVND (reference sequence). The chain's CDR3 is CASSMSTSGMGNEQFF. The CDR3 DNA is TGTGCCAGTAGTATGTCGACTAGCGGGATGGGCAATGAGCAGTTCTTC.

The CDR3 coding sequence is TGTGCCAGCAGCCAGGCCGGGACAGGATATGAGCAGTTCTTC. This codes for CASSQAGTGYEQFF. The chain employs TRBV4-2 and TRBJ2-1; 8 nucleotides agree with TRBD1. The germline V gene encodes CDR1 LGHNA and CDR2 YNFKEQ. There are 14 residues in the CDR3. Trimming at V came to 3 bases and at J to 8 bases, leaving 6 bases not matched to a gene.

The V call is TRBV6-5, the J call TRBJ1-2; D perhaps matches TRBD1 (6 bases). The germline V gene has CDR1 MNHEY and CDR2 SVGAGI. V lost 5 bases to trimming and J lost 4 bases, with 11 bases between them. There are 13 residues in the CDR3. The CDR3 loop reads CASSRQDSYGYTF. Written as DNA, the CDR3 is TGTGCCAGCAGTCGACAGGATTCCTATGGCTACACCTTC.

This chain connects TRBV29-1 to TRBJ2-1; 9 bases are shared with TRBD1. The CDR3 runs to 13 residues. Germline assignment: CDR1 SQVTM and CDR2 ANQGSEA. Losses at the gene ends were 4 bases for V and 8 bases for J; bases not matched to a gene: 6. This CDR3 reads CSVVRQGDDEQFF. CDR3 in DNA: TGCAGCGTTGTGAGACAGGGGGACGATGAGCAGTTCTTC.

In its sample, this clone was seen once. The V and J genes are TRBV19 and TRBJ1-2; no clear D. Trimming left V 6 bases short and J 4 bases short, with 24 bases between. The germline gives CDR1 LNHDA, CDR2 SQIVND (reference sequence). The CDR3 extends over 17 amino acids. The CDR3 loop reads CASSQLLMDGRSYGYTF. The CDR3 region has the DNA TGTGCCAGTAGCCAACTCTTGATGGATGGGCGAAGCTATGGCTACACCTTC.

This clone was seen a single time. The rearrangement links TRBV6-5 to TRBJ2-7; D may be TRBD1 (7 bases). This CDR3 has 14 amino acids. Germline CDR1 reads MNHEY; CDR2 reads SVGAGI. Trimming pared 5 bases from V and 2 bases from J, leaving 13 bases between. The CDR3 region has the DNA TGTGCCAGCAGTACAGGGGAGGAAGCCTACGAGCAGTACTTC. The encoded protein is CASSTGEEAYEQYF.

The rearrangement joins TRBV4-3 to TRBJ2-2, with D possibly matching TRBD1 (6 bases). CDR3 length equals 15 residues. Germline loops: CDR1 LGHNA, CDR2 YSLEER. The V end was cut by 3 bases, the J end by 10 bases, with 18 bases between. CDR3 nucleotides: TGCGCCAGCAGCCACGCCGACACAGGGTCGTCGGAGCTGTTTTTT. It yields the protein CASSHADTGSSELFF.

This sequence joins TRBV27 and TRBJ1-2, with 9 bases aligning to TRBD1. Trimming at V came to 6 bases and at J to 4 bases, leaving 15 bases not matched to a gene. CDR3 length equals 17 residues. Looked up from germline, CDR1 is MNHEY and CDR2 is SMNVEV (reference sequence). In DNA, the CDR3 is TGTGCCAGCAGGCCCTACGGGACAGGGCGTTTATTCTATGGCTACACCTTC. Its protein is CASRPYGTGRLFYGYTF.

The chain carries TRBV7-9 and TRBJ2-7; the D gene is possibly TRBD2 (5 bases). This CDR3 is built from 14 residues. The germline CDR1 and CDR2 sequences are SEHNR and FQNEAQ (reference sequence). Trimming took 5 bases from V and 3 from J, leaving 14 bases between them. The CDR3 bases are TGTGCCAGCAGCCGCAAGGGAGAAAACTACGAGCAGTACTTC. Protein: CASSRKGENYEQYF.

J is TRBJ1-5 and V is TRBV6-5; no firm D call. V was trimmed by 0 bases and J by 0 bases, leaving 9 bases between them. This CDR3 has 16 residues. Looked up from germline, CDR1 is MNHEY and CDR2 is SVGAGI. In DNA, the CDR3 is TGTGCCAGCAGTTACTCGTGGGGAGATAGCAATCAGCCCCAGCATTTT. Protein product: CASSYSWGDSNQPQHF.

Written as DNA, the CDR3 is TGTGCCAGCAGCGTAGACAGGGGGTATGGCTACACCTTC. Translated, it gives CASSVDRGYGYTF. The V gene is TRBV7-2, the J gene TRBJ1-2, with 9 bases fitting TRBD1. From germline, CDR1 is SGHTA and CDR2 FQGNSA. CDR3 length: 13 residues. J lost 5 bases, V lost 5 bases, and 3 bases had no gene match. Full variable domain (remainder filled in from reference TRBV7-2 and TRBJ1-2): GAGVSQSPSNKVTEKGKDVELRCDPISGHTALYWYRQSLGQGLEFLIYFQGNSAPDKSGLPSDRFSAERTGGSVSTLTIQRTQQEDSAVYLCASSVDRGYGYTFGSGTRLTVV.

The chain is built from TRBV4-1 and TRBJ2-7; 8 positions agree with TRBD1. The CDR3 length is 14 residues. J gave up 3 bases and V 2 bases, and 3 bases lay outside the gene matches. Germline V lookup: CDR1 MGHRA, CDR2 YSYEKL. CDR3 DNA sequence: TGCGCCAGCAGCCAACTACAGGGGGGCTACGAGCAGTACTTC. Its protein product is CASSQLQGGYEQYF.

The chain has TRBV10-1 and TRBJ1-1; tentatively, D is TRBD1 (5 bases). CDR3 size: 13 residues. Trimming stripped 0 bases from V and 4 bases from J, with 6 bases between. Per germline, CDR1 WNHNN and CDR2 SYGVQD (reference sequence). CDR3 in amino acids: CASSESGGTEAFF. The CDR3 region has the DNA TGCGCCAGCAGTGAGTCGGGGGGCACTGAAGCTTTCTTT.

This rearrangement joins TRBV30 to TRBJ2-7; unclear D gene. CDR3 size: 14 residues. Trimming took off 2 bases at V and 0 bases at J, with 11 bases between the two ends. CDR1 GTSNPN and CDR2 SVGIG come from the germline V gene (reference sequence). CDR3 sequence: CAWSMSWSSYEQYF. DNA for the CDR3: TGTGCCTGGAGTATGAGTTGGAGCTCCTACGAGCAGTACTTC.

The chain recombines TRBV18 with TRBJ2-2; the D gene is possibly TRBD1 (5 bases). Germline V gene sequence: CDR1 KGHSH, CDR2 LQKENI. V was clipped by 0 bases and J by 4 bases, with 9 bases between them. The CDR3 is 15 amino acids. This CDR3 is CASSPPGVGTGELFF. The DNA of the CDR3 is TGTGCCAGCTCACCACCAGGGGTTGGCACCGGGGAGCTGTTTTTT.

V is TRBV5-5 and J is TRBJ1-2; no firm D call. The germline CDR1 and CDR2 sequences are SGHKS and YYEKEE (reference sequence). The CDR3 contains 11 residues. This CDR3 is CASEGLYGYTF. The CDR3 nucleotides read TGTGCGTCGGAGGGCCTCTATGGCTACACCTTC.

The rearrangement uses TRBV11-2 and TRBJ1-1, with D unclear. The CDR3 consists of 12 residues. V lost 0 bases and J lost 7, with 6 bases in between. Germline loops: CDR1 SGHAT, CDR2 FQNNGV. The CDR3 DNA follows: TGTGCCAGCAGCTTAGAGGAGAATGAAGCTTTCTTT. Protein product: CASSLEENEAFF.

This clone has a single count. The DNA of the CDR3 is TGTGCCAGCAGTTACTCGAAATCCAGGATTACTGAAGCTTTCTTT. Translated, it gives CASSYSKSRITEAFF. This chain uses TRBV6-5 with TRBJ1-1; D is undetermined. The CDR3 is 15 residues long. Trimming pared 0 bases from V and 5 bases from J, leaving 13 bases between. Germline V lookup: CDR1 MNHEY, CDR2 SVGAGI.

The rearrangement uses TRBV7-3 and TRBJ2-7, with D perhaps TRBD2 (6 bases). The germline V gene has CDR1 SGHTA and CDR2 FQGTGA. The CDR3 is 13 residues long. V shed 4 bases and J shed 4 bases, with 11 bases lying between them. CDR3 residues: CASSSGRGYEQYF. The CDR3 coding sequence is TGTGCCAGCAGCTCCGGGCGGGGTTACGAGCAGTACTTC.